These T cell receptor beta chains were read from a single sample in a study of blood T cell repertoires in COVID-19. Some clones are missing from TCRdb's copy, which holds only in-frame ones; the method was immunoSEQ multiplex PCR. In the table there are around 370,000 clones, roughly 90% of which are singletons. The sample comprised peripheral blood. The receptors come from a woman in her 70s with COVID-19, enrolled during active disease. Each CDR3 is given with its conserved first and last residue. A D gene is named only where the DNA matches it firmly. Where a row states a size, it is once, few, many or the class of an expanded clone; other rows omit it.

clone_size: once
v_call: TRBV5-5
d_call: TRBD1
j_call: TRBJ2-1
cdr3_aa: CASSLGQGAYNEQFF
cdr3_nt: TGTGCCAGCAGCTTGGGACAGGGCGCCTACAATGAGCAGTTCTTC

clone_size: NA
v_call: TRBV27
d_call: TRBD1
j_call: TRBJ2-6
cdr3_aa: CASSKGQGGRGANVLTF
cdr3_nt: TGTGCCAGCAGTAAGGGACAGGGTGGACGTGGGGCCAACGTCCTGACTTTC

clone_size: NA
v_call: TRBV19
d_call: TRBD1
j_call: TRBJ1-2
cdr3_aa: CASSLAGTAYGYTF
cdr3_nt: TGTGCCAGTAGCCTCGCCGGGACAGCCTATGGCTACACCTTC

clone_size: once
v_call: TRBV5-1
d_call: NA
j_call: TRBJ2-5
cdr3_aa: CASSRQSKETQYF
cdr3_nt: TGCGCCAGCAGCCGACAGTCCAAAGAGACCCAGTACTTC

clone_size: NA
v_call: TRBV5-8
d_call: NA
j_call: TRBJ2-7
cdr3_aa: CASSPFTGGYEQYF
cdr3_nt: TGTGCCAGCAGCCCCTTCACCGGCGGCTACGAGCAGTACTTC

clone_size: NA
v_call: TRBV6-6
d_call: NA
j_call: TRBJ1-5
cdr3_aa: CASSLGQFNQPQHF
cdr3_nt: TGTGCCAGCAGCCTTGGACAGTTCAATCAGCCCCAGCATTTT

clone_size: NA
v_call: TRBV6-5
d_call: NA
j_call: TRBJ2-7
cdr3_aa: CASSSGGDEQYF
cdr3_nt: TGTGCCAGCAGTAGTGGGGGCGACGAGCAGTACTTC

clone_size: NA
v_call: TRBV7-6
d_call: NA
j_call: TRBJ2-3
cdr3_aa: CASSDRDTQYF
cdr3_nt: TGTGCCAGCAGCGACAGAGATACGCAGTATTTT

clone_size: NA
v_call: TRBV14
d_call: TRBD1
j_call: TRBJ1-2
cdr3_aa: CASTRGQFNYGYTF
cdr3_nt: TGTGCCAGCACAAGGGGACAGTTTAACTATGGCTACACCTTC

clone_size: NA
v_call: TRBV7-3
d_call: NA
j_call: TRBJ2-5
cdr3_aa: CASSLMSSEQETQYF
cdr3_nt: TGTGCCAGCAGCTTAATGAGTTCGGAGCAAGAGACCCAGTACTTC

clone_size: few
v_call: TRBV4-1
d_call: NA
j_call: TRBJ1-4
cdr3_aa: CASSRASVATNEKLFF
cdr3_nt: TGCGCCAGCAGCCGAGCGTCAGTAGCAACTAATGAAAAACTGTTTTTT

clone_size: NA
v_call: TRBV4-1
d_call: TRBD1
j_call: TRBJ1-4
cdr3_aa: CASIEQGESEKLFF
cdr3_nt: TGCGCCAGCATAGAACAGGGGGAAAGTGAAAAACTGTTTTTT

clone_size: once
v_call: TRBV5-6
d_call: NA
j_call: TRBJ1-3
cdr3_aa: CASSLAGRDFSGNTIYF
cdr3_nt: TGTGCCAGCAGCTTGGCCGGACGGGACTTCTCTGGAAACACCATATATTTT

clone_size: few
v_call: TRBV5-8
d_call: TRBD2
j_call: TRBJ2-3
cdr3_aa: CASSPRGLTDTQYF
cdr3_nt: TGTGCCAGCAGCCCCCGGGGACTAACAGATACGCAGTATTTT

clone_size: NA
v_call: TRBV24-1
d_call: TRBD1
j_call: TRBJ1-6
cdr3_aa: CATSGTGSSPLHF
cdr3_nt: TGTGCCACCAGTGGGACAGGGAGTTCACCCCTCCACTTT

clone_size: few
v_call: TRBV19
d_call: NA
j_call: TRBJ1-3
cdr3_aa: CASSAQFTYSGNTIYF
cdr3_nt: TGTGCCAGTAGTGCTCAATTCACCTACTCTGGAAACACCATATATTTT

clone_size: NA
v_call: TRBV19
d_call: TRBD1
j_call: TRBJ1-1
cdr3_aa: CASSSYRGASTEAFF
cdr3_nt: TGTGCCAGTAGTTCTTACAGGGGGGCCAGCACTGAAGCTTTCTTT

clone_size: NA
v_call: TRBV18
d_call: TRBD1
j_call: TRBJ1-4
cdr3_aa: CASSPPRDSGNEKLFF
cdr3_nt: TGTGCCAGCTCACCACCCCGGGACAGCGGTAATGAAAAACTGTTTTTT

clone_size: NA
v_call: TRBV5-1
d_call: NA
j_call: TRBJ1-1
cdr3_aa: CASSFLGLNTEAFF
cdr3_nt: TGCGCCAGCAGCTTTTTAGGACTCAACACTGAAGCTTTCTTT

clone_size: NA
v_call: TRBV9
d_call: NA
j_call: TRBJ1-2
cdr3_aa: CASSVEAEGLGYGYTF
cdr3_nt: TGTGCCAGCAGCGTAGAGGCTGAGGGATTGGGCTATGGCTACACCTTC

clone_size: NA
v_call: TRBV6-6
d_call: TRBD1
j_call: TRBJ1-4
cdr3_aa: CASTLGTGENEKLFF
cdr3_nt: TGTGCCAGCACGCTAGGGACAGGAGAAAATGAAAAACTGTTTTTT

clone_size: NA
v_call: TRBV6-1
d_call: NA
j_call: TRBJ1-1
cdr3_aa: CASSEAISQRGTEAFF
cdr3_nt: TGTGCCAGCAGTGAAGCGATCTCGCAGCGCGGCACTGAAGCTTTCTTT

clone_size: NA
v_call: TRBV9
d_call: TRBD2
j_call: TRBJ2-1
cdr3_aa: CASSARGAGRNEQFF
cdr3_nt: TGTGCCAGCAGCGCGCGGGGGGCTGGGAGAAATGAGCAGTTCTTC

clone_size: NA
v_call: TRBV5-6
d_call: TRBD1
j_call: TRBJ1-2
cdr3_aa: CASSSGQGAGYTF
cdr3_nt: TGTGCCAGCAGCTCCGGACAGGGAGCCGGCTACACCTTC

clone_size: few
v_call: TRBV10-3
d_call: NA
j_call: TRBJ2-2
cdr3_aa: CAISLGRGADTGELFF
cdr3_nt: TGTGCCATCAGTCTGGGCAGGGGGGCTGACACCGGGGAGCTGTTTTTT

clone_size: NA
v_call: TRBV5-1
d_call: TRBD1
j_call: TRBJ2-3
cdr3_aa: CASSVGQGAGTDTQYF
cdr3_nt: TGCGCCAGCAGCGTCGGACAGGGGGCTGGGACAGATACGCAGTATTTT

clone_size: NA
v_call: TRBV20-1
d_call: NA
j_call: TRBJ1-4
cdr3_aa: CSASNDGEKLFF
cdr3_nt: TGCAGTGCTAGTAACGACGGGGAAAAACTGTTTTTT

clone_size: NA
v_call: TRBV6-5
d_call: TRBD1
j_call: TRBJ1-6
cdr3_aa: CASTDRGRGSPLHF
cdr3_nt: TGTGCCAGCACAGATAGGGGGCGCGGTTCACCCCTCCACTTT

clone_size: NA
v_call: TRBV24-1
d_call: NA
j_call: TRBJ2-3
cdr3_aa: CATSGGTASTDTQYF
cdr3_nt: TGTGCCACCAGTGGCGGGACAGCTAGCACAGATACGCAGTATTTT